This T cell receptor (beta chain) stems from a study of shared clonotypes between healthy human individuals. Study-wide context: In total, the donors were two women and a few men aged 18 to 49.

The material for each subset, its genomic DNA, was split evenly across several immunoSEQ plates. Only in-frame clones appear in the TCRdb table, and some are missing; sequencing was by immunoSEQ multiplex PCR. The data hold about 2 million clones, with roughly 94% observed a single time. Naive CD8 populations comprised CD45RO-negative cells positively selected for CCR7, excluding terminally differentiated effector memory CD45RA+ cells. Study outcomes and limitations: When naive CD4 clonotypes were compared across a few donors, around 5% were shared.

On this clone: What it binds is not known. The sample has other DNA sequences that encode this CDR3 too.

Material for sequencing was naive CD8+ T cells sorted from blood. This sequence was found in a man between 18 and 35 years old in good health.

CDR3 region: CASSVRGLYTDTQYF. CDR3 coding DNA: TGTGCCAGCAGCGTGAGGGGACTGTACACAGATACGCAGTATTTT. This chain uses TRBV9 with TRBJ2-3; D possibly corresponds to TRBD2 (6 bases). Germline CDR1 is SGDLS and CDR2 is YYNGEE. There are 15 residues in the CDR3. V was cut by 2 bases and J by 2 bases, with 12 bases left in between.